The 21 T cell receptor beta chains below come from one sample, sequenced in a study of blood T cell repertoires in COVID-19 (dated by TCRdb to about 2020). Library preparation employed the immunoSEQ multiplex PCR assay. TCRdb's version of the immuneACCESS table is confined to in-frame rearrangements and falls short of the full clone set. An unresolved V gene accounts for under half of the shortfall where checked; the remainder is of unknown origin. This sample is represented by roughly 160,000 clones; under 90% of them were singletons. The biggest ten clones account for roughly 3.4% of the sample. Material for sequencing was PBMCs or T cells enriched from blood (not recorded which). These receptors all come from a woman between 55 and 75 years old who had recovered from COVID-19.

V and J are TRBV12-3 or TRBV12-4 and TRBJ2-5; D not resolved. With 6 bases removed from V and 7 bases from J, the gap between germline ends came to 12 bases. The CDR3 length is 12 residues. The chain's CDR3 is CASSTSYGTQYF. The CDR3 DNA follows: TGTGCCAGCAGCACATCATATGGGACCCAGTACTTC.

The chain is built from TRBV27 and TRBJ1-6; D not resolved. The length of the CDR3 is 14 residues. The germline CDR1 and CDR2 sequences are MNHEY and SMNVEV (reference sequence). Trimming took off 4 bases at V and 0 bases at J, with 4 bases between the two ends. CDR3 protein: CASSSSSYNSPLHF. CDR3 bases: TGTGCCAGCAGTTCGAGCTCCTATAATTCACCCCTCCACTTT.

The chain combines TRBV4-2 with TRBJ2-1; 9 bases fit TRBD1. The CDR3 extends over 14 amino acids. The ends lost 4 bases at V and 8 bases at J; junction bases unmatched: 6. Germline V gives CDR1 LGHNA, CDR2 YNFKEQ. The CDR3 DNA reads TGTGCCAGCAGCCTCGGGACAGGGCGGCATGAGCAGTTCTTC. Protein: CASSLGTGRHEQFF.

The rearrangement uses TRBV7-6 and TRBJ2-5; no reliable D call. This CDR3 has 14 amino acids. V was trimmed by 2 bases and J by 4 bases, leaving 11 bases between them. Germline lookup yields CDR1 SGHVS and CDR2 FNYEAQ. This chain's CDR3 is CASSLSTLAETQYF. In nucleotides, the CDR3 is TGTGCCAGCAGCTTATCGACCTTAGCAGAGACCCAGTACTTC.

V gene TRBV10-1 combines with J gene TRBJ2-1; 10 bases map to TRBD1. The V gene end was trimmed by 3 bases and the J gene end by 4 bases; junction bases not matched to a gene: 6. The CDR3 has 16 amino acids. Germline assignment: CDR1 WNHNN and CDR2 SYGVQD (reference sequence). Written as DNA, the CDR3 is TGCGCCAGCAGTGATTCTGGACAGGGGGGTTACAATGAGCAGTTCTTC. It translates to CASSDSGQGGYNEQFF.

This clone was observed many times. This sequence joins TRBV6-6 and TRBJ2-2, with 7 bases lining up with TRBD2. Unmatched junction bases numbered 5, after V lost 8 bases and J lost 5 bases. CDR3 length: 13 amino acids. Germline V gene lookup returns CDR1 MNHNY and CDR2 SVGAGI (reference sequence). The CDR3 loop reads CASGAGDTGELFF. The CDR3 bases are TGTGCCAGCGGTGCGGGAGATACCGGGGAGCTGTTTTTT.

This clone has a single count. This sequence joins TRBV18 and TRBJ2-3, with a weak D call TRBD2 (5 bases). Trimming pared 6 bases from V and 1 base from J, leaving 14 bases between. The germline V gene has CDR1 KGHSH and CDR2 LQKENI. The CDR3 loop spans 15 amino acids. CDR3 in amino acids: CASSFTGDRTDTQYF. In nucleotides, the CDR3 is TGTGCCAGCTCTTTTACCGGGGATCGCACAGATACGCAGTATTTT.

V is TRBV5-5 and J is TRBJ1-5, with D possibly being TRBD1 (5 bases). The CDR3 is 13 amino acids. Trimming took off 5 bases at V and 7 bases at J, with 13 bases between the two ends. The V gene's germline CDR1 is SGHKS and CDR2 YYEKEE (reference sequence). CDR3 loop: CASSIGGGQPQHF. Here the CDR3 DNA reads TGTGCCAGCAGTATTGGGGGAGGCCAGCCCCAGCATTTT.

The chain is built from TRBV11-2 and TRBJ1-6, with no clear D. Germline V gives CDR1 SGHAT, CDR2 FQNNGV. The V gene lost 3 bases and the J gene lost 7 bases, with 13 bases spanning the gap. The CDR3 runs 15 residues. The DNA for the CDR3 is TGTGCCAGCAGCTTGGGAACCGGGGTCAATTCACCCCTCCACTTT. Its protein is CASSLGTGVNSPLHF.

This sequence joins TRBV6-4 and TRBJ2-1, with 12 bases that match TRBD2. CDR3 length equals 15 residues. Unmatched junction bases numbered 4, after V lost 6 bases and J lost 4 bases. Per germline, CDR1 MRHNA and CDR2 SNTAGT. CDR3 nucleotide sequence: TGTGCCAGCAGAGTGACTAGCGGGGGTTACAATGAGCAGTTCTTC. This encodes CASRVTSGGYNEQFF.

This clone has just a few counts. The chain carries TRBV19 and TRBJ2-1; TRBD1 agrees at 10 bases. V shed 5 bases and J 4 bases; nucleotides not matched to a gene: 5. This CDR3 spans 15 amino acids. Germline values: CDR1 LNHDA, CDR2 SQIVND (reference sequence). CDR3 sequence: CASSVGTGAYNEQFF. The CDR3 region has the DNA TGTGCCAGTAGTGTTGGGACAGGGGCATACAATGAGCAGTTCTTC.

The CDR3 DNA is TGTGCCATCAGTGAGAACAGGGCGAACACTGAAGCTTTCTTT. This encodes CAISENRANTEAFF. The V gene is TRBV10-3, the J gene TRBJ1-1, with D maybe TRBD1 (6 bases). CDR1 is ENHRY, CDR2 SYGVKD, per germline. Trimming removed 2 bases at V and 1 base at J, with 8 bases between. This CDR3 contains 14 residues.

This chain connects TRBV19 to TRBJ1-5, with unresolved D. CDR1 is LNHDA and CDR2 is SQIVND in the germline V gene (reference sequence). The V gene lost 6 bases and the J gene lost 3 bases, with 12 bases spanning the gap. The CDR3 loop spans 14 amino acids. For the CDR3, the DNA is TGTGCCAGTAGGTCGCTACTCCTCAATCAGCCCCAGCATTTT. It specifies CASRSLLLNQPQHF.

This chain joins TRBV5-1 and TRBJ2-3; perhaps TRBD2 as D (7 bases). This CDR3 comprises 14 residues. Germline CDR1 SGHRS, CDR2 YFSETQ. Trimming shortened V by 4 bases and J by 1 base, and 10 bases separated the two germline ends. This CDR3 reads CASSKGGGTDTQYF. Here the CDR3 DNA reads TGCGCCAGCAGCAAAGGGGGGGGCACAGATACGCAGTATTTT.

The chain joins TRBV29-1 to TRBJ2-1; 11 bases map to TRBD1. The CDR3 consists of 15 residues. With 8 bases clipped from V and 3 bases from J, the junction kept 9 bases outside the gene matches. Germline V gene sequence: CDR1 SQVTM, CDR2 ANQGSEA. Written as DNA, the CDR3 is TGCAGCCTACAGCCCGGGACAGGGGGCTACAATGAGCAGTTCTTC. Protein sequence: CSLQPGTGGYNEQFF.

This chain connects TRBV20-1 to TRBJ1-1, with D tentatively TRBD1 (6 bases). The germline V gene encodes CDR1 DFQATT and CDR2 SNEGSKA (reference sequence). V lost 2 bases and J lost 6, with 7 bases in between. CDR3 size: 11 residues. Here the CDR3 DNA reads TGCAGTGCTAGACAGGGGCCTGAAGCTTTCTTT. It translates to CSARQGPEAFF.

The CDR3 region has the DNA TGTGCCAGCTCACCACCAGGGGCTAACTATGGCTACACCTTC. This encodes CASSPPGANYGYTF. V usage is TRBV18 and J usage is TRBJ1-2, with D possibly TRBD1 on 5 matching bases. V was pared by 0 bases and J by 0 bases, with 5 bases between. The CDR3 is 14 residues long. CDR1 and CDR2 from the germline V gene are KGHSH and LQKENI.

The rearrangement links TRBV10-3 to TRBJ1-2, with a possible D match to TRBD1 (6 bases). CDR1 and CDR2 (germline): ENHRY, SYGVKD. CDR3 length: 15 amino acids. Trimming removed 3 bases from V and 4 bases from J, with 15 bases in between. CDR3 in amino acids: CAISDPGVLSYGYTF. In DNA form, the CDR3 reads TGTGCCATCAGTGACCCAGGGGTTTTAAGCTATGGCTACACCTTC.

This clone was seen at least ten times. The chain has TRBV5-1 and TRBJ1-6; D is perhaps TRBD1 (5 bases). CDR1 and CDR2 (germline): SGHRS, YFSETQ. With 1 base removed from V and 6 bases from J, the gap between germline ends came to 11 bases. The CDR3 spans 15 residues. The CDR3 spells CASSLNGGGNSPLHF. CDR3 in DNA: TGCGCCAGCAGCTTGAACGGGGGAGGTAATTCACCCCTCCACTTT.

The chain uses TRBV5-5 and TRBJ2-2; TRBD1 aligns across 7 bases. The CDR3 has 19 amino acids. Germline assignment: CDR1 SGHKS and CDR2 YYEKEE (reference sequence). The V gene end was trimmed by 1 base and the J gene end by 2 bases; junction bases not matched to a gene: 14. CDR3 protein: CASSLQGESIRLNTGELFF. CDR3 nucleotides: TGTGCCAGCAGCTTGCAGGGGGAGTCAATTAGATTAAACACCGGGGAGCTGTTTTTT.

The chain employs TRBV9 and TRBJ2-7; the match to TRBD1 covers 7 bases. This CDR3 is built from 13 residues. In germline, CDR1 is SGDLS, CDR2 YYNGEE. With V trimmed by 4 bases and J by 6 bases, 7 bases remained unmatched. CDR3: CASSPRGLTEQYF. As DNA, the CDR3 is TGTGCCAGCAGCCCAAGGGGGCTAACCGAGCAGTACTTC.